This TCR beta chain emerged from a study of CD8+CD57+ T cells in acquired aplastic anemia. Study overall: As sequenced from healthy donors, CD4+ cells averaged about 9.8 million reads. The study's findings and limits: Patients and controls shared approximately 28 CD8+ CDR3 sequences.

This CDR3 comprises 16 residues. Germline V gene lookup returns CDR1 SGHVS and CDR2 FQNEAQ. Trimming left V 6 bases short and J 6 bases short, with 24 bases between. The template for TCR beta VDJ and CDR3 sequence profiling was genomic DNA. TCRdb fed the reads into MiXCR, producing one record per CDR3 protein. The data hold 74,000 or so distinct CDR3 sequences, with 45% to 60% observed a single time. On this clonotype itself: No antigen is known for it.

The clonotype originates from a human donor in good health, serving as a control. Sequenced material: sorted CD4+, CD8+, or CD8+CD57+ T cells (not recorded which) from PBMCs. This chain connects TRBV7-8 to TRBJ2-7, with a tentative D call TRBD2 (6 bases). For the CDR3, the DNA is TGTGCCAGCAGAAAAGAGGAGGGAGTGGGTGTTAGCGAGCAGTACTTC. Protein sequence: CASRKEEGVGVSEQYF.